This T cell receptor (beta chain) was profiled in a study of T cells in Graves' hyperthyroidism and ophthalmopathy. Study-wide results and caveats: Classification by a 13 V-J model distinguished ophthalmopathy from stable hyperthyroidism.

Authors of the study amplified TCR beta CDR3 regions from RNA transcripts. The HTBI primer set drove a first-round RT-PCR of the TCR CDR3. One entry per CDR3 protein, called by TCRdb with MiXCR from the multiplex PCR reads. The table lists hundreds of thousands of distinct CDR3 sequences, 13% to 15% of them singletons. Patients showing uncontrolled infection, other autoimmune disease, pregnancy or lactation were ineligible. Used for diagnoses were clinical symptoms, serum thyroxine and TRAb, thyroid ultrasound and orbital computed tomography. With respect to this clonotype: Its antigen is unknown.

The origin of this receptor is a woman aged 50 to 65 with Graves' ophthalmopathy. Specimen: blood.

CDR3 DNA sequence: TGTGCCAGCAGGTTTAACTCTCTCCTAAGCTCCTACAATGAGCAGTTCTTC. Its translation is CASRFNSLLSSYNEQFF. The chain recombines TRBV6-1 with TRBJ2-1; D is uncertain. Looked up from germline, CDR1 is MNHNS and CDR2 is SASEGT. V lost 6 bases, J lost 0 bases, and 18 bases lay in between. The CDR3 is 17 residues long.